This TCR beta chain derives from a study of T cells after somatic rescue of genetic block. Losses at the gene ends were 6 bases for V and 7 bases for J; bases not matched to a gene: 12. Germline lookup yields CDR1 WNHNN and CDR2 SYGVQD (reference sequence). This CDR3 spans 15 amino acids. TCRdb's copy holds only in-frame clones and misses some; the assay was immunoSEQ multiplex PCR. The data contain 15,000 or so clones, 72% of them seen just once; the ten biggest clones take up 12% to 15%. The sequence derives from a boy aged 5-17 years. This chain links TRBV10-1 with TRBJ2-7; 10 nucleotides align to TRBD2. The sample taken for sequencing was peripheral blood mononuclear cells (PBMCs). CDR3 nucleotides: TGCGCCAGCAGCCTTCTAGCGGGGGCAGTGGGAGAGCAGTACTTC. This encodes CASSLLAGAVGEQYF.